The rows below give T cell receptor beta chains drawn from one sample of a study of blood T cells in healthy people across ages. Using its own MiXCR run on the 5' RACE reads, TCRdb lists one record per CDR3 protein. The table records approximately 880,000 distinct CDR3 sequences, 45% to 50% of them present only once. The sample consisted of blood. The receptors shown here come from a man aged 25 to 40 in good health. The CDR3 runs from the conserved cysteine through the conserved F or W. D genes are given only for firm matches.

j_gene,v_gene,d_gene,CDR3aa
TRBJ1-2,TRBV6-5,-,CASSYPYENYGYTF
TRBJ1-2,TRBV6-5,-,CASSYSRFGATPPHGYTF
TRBJ2-5,TRBV4-2,TRBD1,CASSPEPRGLETQYF
TRBJ1-5,TRBV6-2/TRBV6-3,TRBD1,CASSPRGQGGQPQHF
TRBJ2-6,TRBV4-1,TRBD1,CASNQDFGMYGQGGSGANVLTF
TRBJ2-1,TRBV4-3,TRBD2,CASSQELAGGRNEQFF
TRBJ1-6,TRBV6-6,-,CASSNAGTIFNSPLHF
TRBJ1-4,TRBV12-3/TRBV12-4,-,CASKPVGTNEKLFF
TRBJ2-5,TRBV27,-,CASSLGYSSKTQYF
TRBJ2-1,TRBV3-1,TRBD2,CASSQVGSTSGSYNEQFF
TRBJ2-5,TRBV20-1,-,CSAPPSASSRGTQYF
TRBJ2-1,TRBV27,TRBD1,CASSTPGQGYNEQFF
TRBJ2-3,TRBV9,-,CASSVVTQDTQYF
-,TRBV29-1,-,CSVEDPGVFSYNEQYF
TRBJ2-1,TRBV2,-,CASSKGVSSYNEQFF
TRBJ2-5,TRBV12-3/TRBV12-4,TRBD2,CATRQTSGLQETQYF
-,TRBV4-1,TRBD1,CASSETLTGPPYEQYF
TRBJ2-7,TRBV20-1,TRBD2,CSAPPGRGGYEQYF
TRBJ1-1,TRBV4-1,-,CASSQREGIAAEAFF
TRBJ2-6,TRBV5-1,TRBD1,CASSFGQGASGANVLTF
TRBJ2-7,TRBV6-2/TRBV6-3,-,CASSYSEYGFPYEQYF
TRBJ1-1,TRBV7-2,-,CASSQAGSNMNTEAFF
TRBJ2-5,TRBV6-1,-,CASRSYRAEETQYF